This passage covers 14 T cell receptor beta chains from one sample sequenced in a study of shared clonotypes between healthy human individuals. Only in-frame clones appear in the TCRdb table, and some are missing; sequencing was by immunoSEQ multiplex PCR. The sample includes nearly 750,000 clones, over 60% of them seen just once. Sequencing was performed on memory CD4+ T cells sorted from blood. Subset defined: CD45RA-negative fraction. Receptor source: a woman aged 25 to 39 in good health.

The CDR3 coding sequence is TGTGCCAGCAGTGAAATTAGCGGGAGGGCCTTAGAGGAGCAGTTCTTC. This gives the protein CASSEISGRALEEQFF. J is TRBJ2-1 and V is TRBV27; 11 bases line up with TRBD2. After removal of 5 bases from V and 10 bases from J, the junction contained 13 bases not matched to a gene. The V gene's germline CDR1 is MNHEY and CDR2 SMNVEV (reference sequence). This CDR3 is 16 amino acids long.

The rearrangement uses TRBV6-1 and TRBJ2-1; TRBD2 agrees at 9 bases. Germline CDR1 MNHNS, CDR2 SASEGT. The V and J ends lost 2 bases and 7 bases, in that order; junction bases with no gene match: 6. The CDR3 totals 15 residues. CDR3 bases: TGTGCCAGCAGTGAAATAGCGGGAGTGGGGAATGAGCAGTTCTTC. Amino acid sequence: CASSEIAGVGNEQFF.

This clone showed up just once. The V gene is TRBV27, the J gene TRBJ2-2; 12 nucleotides agree with TRBD1. The CDR3 consists of 17 residues. J gave up 2 bases and V 5 bases, and 6 bases lay outside the gene matches. Germline CDR1 MNHEY, CDR2 SMNVEV (reference sequence). The CDR3 sequence: CASSPLGQGANTGELFF. DNA of the CDR3: TGTGCCAGCAGTCCCCTGGGACAGGGGGCCAACACCGGGGAGCTGTTTTTT.

CDR3 amino acids: CASSRAVGGLTDTQYF. The CDR3 DNA reads as TGTGCCAGCTCCAGGGCCGTTGGAGGCCTCACAGATACGCAGTATTTT. The chain combines TRBV18 with TRBJ2-3; D may be TRBD1 or TRBD2 (5 bases each). Per germline, CDR1 KGHSH and CDR2 LQKENI. The V end was cut by 6 bases, the J end by 2 bases, with 18 bases between. CDR3 size: 16 residues.

This clone was seen a few times. This sequence joins TRBV18 and TRBJ2-3; perhaps TRBD1 as D (6 bases). The CDR3 loop spans 15 amino acids. Germline loops: CDR1 KGHSH, CDR2 LQKENI. V was pared by 3 bases and J by 7 bases, with 17 bases between. DNA for the CDR3: TGTGCCAGCTCACCGGAGCAGGGGAAGGGGTATACGCAGTATTTT. Translated: CASSPEQGKGYTQYF.

Details on this clone: This same CDR3 is encoded by further DNA sequences in the sample. The chain couples TRBV5-1 to TRBJ2-7; 12 bases line up with TRBD2. The CDR3 runs 15 residues. Germline V lookup: CDR1 SGHRS, CDR2 YFSETQ. The ends lost 3 bases at V and 0 bases at J; junction bases unmatched: 1. This CDR3 reads CASSSGLAGSYEQYF. CDR3 nucleotide sequence: TGCGCCAGCAGCTCGGGACTAGCGGGCTCCTACGAGCAGTACTTC.

This chain links TRBV5-1 with TRBJ2-2; 7 positions match TRBD1. The CDR3 length is 15 residues. V lost 7 bases to trimming and J lost 2 bases; unmatched junction nucleotides: 8. CDR1 and CDR2 from the germline V gene are SGHRS and YFSETQ. The CDR3 region has the DNA TGCGCCAGCGCCTCCCGGGACAGCAACACCGGGGAGCTGTTTTTT. This translates into CASASRDSNTGELFF.

The chain is built from TRBV28 and TRBJ1-2, with 9 bases fitting TRBD1. The CDR3 length is 14 residues. The ends lost 6 bases at V and 4 bases at J; junction bases unmatched: 6. Per the germline V gene, CDR1 is MDHEN and CDR2 is SYDVKM. The CDR3 spells CASSWTGVVYGYTF. DNA for the CDR3: TGTGCCAGCAGCTGGACAGGGGTTGTCTATGGCTACACCTTC.

V usage is TRBV27 and J usage is TRBJ2-2; a possible D gene is TRBD2 (5 bases). Germline V gene sequence: CDR1 MNHEY, CDR2 SMNVEV (reference sequence). Trimming left V 8 bases short and J 1 base short, with 14 bases between. This CDR3 is 15 amino acids long. The CDR3 sequence is CASGGGSGNTGELFF. For the CDR3, the DNA is TGTGCCAGCGGTGGTGGCAGCGGGAACACCGGGGAGCTGTTTTTT.

This clone turned up a few times. This chain connects TRBV6-4 to TRBJ2-5; D uncertain. CDR3 size: 16 residues. The V gene lost 7 bases and the J gene lost 1 base, with 19 bases spanning the gap. Germline V gene data show CDR1 as MRHNA and CDR2 as SNTAGT. The CDR3 DNA sequence: TGTGCCAGCACCCACTTCCCCCACATTACCCAAGAGACCCAGTACTTC. Translated, it gives CASTHFPHITQETQYF.

The V call is TRBV19, the J call TRBJ2-1, with 9 bases that match TRBD1. Germline CDR1 LNHDA, CDR2 SQIVND (reference sequence). The CDR3 extends over 15 amino acids. The V and J ends lost 3 bases and 4 bases, in that order; junction bases with no gene match: 4. CDR3 DNA sequence: TGTGCCAGTAGTATTGTCGGGACAGGGTACAATGAGCAGTTCTTC. Encoded protein: CASSIVGTGYNEQFF.

There are a few counts of this clone. In DNA form, the CDR3 reads TGTGCCAGCAGCGCCCACCCTAATCAGCCCCAGCATTTT. Its translation: CASSAHPNQPQHF. V is TRBV9 and J is TRBJ1-5; no clear D gene. The CDR3 has 13 residues. Germline values: CDR1 SGDLS, CDR2 YYNGEE. The V end was cut by 3 bases, the J end by 4 bases, with 8 bases between.

This chain links TRBV5-4 with TRBJ2-7, with a weak D call TRBD2 (6 bases). Germline V CDR1 and CDR2: SGHNT, YYREEE (reference sequence). V lost 5 bases and J 6 bases, leaving 15 bases between the germline ends. CDR3 size: 13 residues. DNA for the CDR3: TGTGCCAGCAGTAGGGGCCCCGGGGGCGAGCAGTACTTC. It is translated as CASSRGPGGEQYF.

This clone was observed a handful of times. The V call is TRBV2, the J call TRBJ1-2; D perhaps matches TRBD1 (5 bases). Germline V lookup: CDR1 SNHLY, CDR2 FYNNEI. V gave up 2 bases and J gave up 4 bases, with 14 bases separating them. The CDR3 totals 15 residues. The DNA for the CDR3 is TGTGCCAGCAGTGAATTCGAGGGGCCGCTCTATGGCTACACCTTC. Translating it yields CASSEFEGPLYGYTF.